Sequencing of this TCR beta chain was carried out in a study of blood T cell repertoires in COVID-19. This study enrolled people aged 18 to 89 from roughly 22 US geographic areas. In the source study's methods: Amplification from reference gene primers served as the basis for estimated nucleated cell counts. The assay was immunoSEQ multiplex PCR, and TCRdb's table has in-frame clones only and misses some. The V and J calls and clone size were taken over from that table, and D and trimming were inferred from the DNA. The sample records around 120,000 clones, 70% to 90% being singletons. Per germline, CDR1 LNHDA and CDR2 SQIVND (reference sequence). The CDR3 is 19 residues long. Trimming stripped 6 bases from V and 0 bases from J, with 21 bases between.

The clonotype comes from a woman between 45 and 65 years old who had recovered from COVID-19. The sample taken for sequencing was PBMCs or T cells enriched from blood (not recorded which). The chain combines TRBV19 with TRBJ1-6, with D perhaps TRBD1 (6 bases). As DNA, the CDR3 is TGTGCCAGTAGACCTCAGGGGCAGCGGGGGTACTCCTATAATTCACCCCTCCACTTT. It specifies CASRPQGQRGYSYNSPLHF.